This TCR beta chain was recorded in a study of blood T cell repertoires in COVID-19. Study information: Sources were T cells, B-cell-depleted T cells, or PBMCs; the material itself was cDNA or gDNA.

The repertoire was sequenced with immunoSEQ multiplex PCR; TCRdb's copy has only in-frame clones and lacks some. This table holds roughly 500,000 clones, approximately 87% found once. Those who participated ranged in age from 18 to 89 years and resided in 20 to 30 US areas. The specimen sequenced was PBMCs or T cells enriched from blood (not recorded which). The sequence was obtained from a woman aged 40 to 50 who had recovered from COVID-19.

CDR3 DNA: TGTGCCAGCAGCTTTGACAGGGCCAAAAACATTCAGTACTTC. Amino acids: CASSFDRAKNIQYF. The rearrangement joins TRBV5-6 to TRBJ2-4, with D perhaps TRBD1 (6 bases). V lost 2 bases to trimming and J lost 1 base, with 7 bases between them. Germline lookup yields CDR1 SGHDT and CDR2 YYEEEE. There are 14 residues in the CDR3.